This TCR beta chain was recovered during a study of human T cells and chemical hapten exposure. The wider study: Sensitization involved placing 2% DPC onto a 2 cm by 2 cm region of upper inner arm skin.

TCRdb called the RACE reads again in MiXCR, with one record for every CDR3 protein. The data hold about 250,000 distinct CDR3 sequences, with 7.5% to 9% observed a single time. The table lists this clonotype with many counts. Its antigen remains unidentified. Study results and caveats: The formation of large CDR3 similarity clusters by expanded TCRs significantly exceeded that of controls. Because they had alopecia, donors may respond immunologically unlike healthy people.

Time point denoted: pre-sensitization, week 0. Stated treatment: therapeutic diphenylcyclopropenone sensitization with weekly scalp DPC. This TCR was recovered from a man aged 18 to 29 with alopecia areata. Some clones in this sample may be carry-over from other donors' samples. This specimen was whole blood, taken in connection with sensitization to the hapten diphenylcyclopropenone (DPC).

CDR3 DNA sequence: TGTGCCAGCAGCTTAACCGGGACAGGGGCGAAGGGCAATCAGCCCCAGCATTTT. Translation gives CASSLTGTGAKGNQPQHF. The chain carries TRBV6-6 and TRBJ1-5, with TRBD1 identical over 10 bases. Germline V CDR1 and CDR2: MNHNY, SVGAGI (reference sequence). The V and J ends lost 6 bases and 2 bases, in that order; junction bases with no gene match: 13. The CDR3 runs to 18 residues.